One sample yielded the 32 T cell receptor beta chains listed below, sequenced in a study of CD8+ T cells in alopecia areata. Sequencing used cDNA as its template, made by extracting RNA and reverse transcribing it. Profiling relied on immunoSEQ multiplex PCR, and the TCRdb table lists in-frame clones only, not all of them. The table records some 130,000 clones, around 60% of them present only once. This specimen was CD4+ T cells sorted from blood, taken at week 0. The receptors were sampled from a human donor with alopecia areata.

The chain is built from TRBV19 and TRBJ2-5; maybe TRBD2 (5 bases). Germline V gene lookup returns CDR1 LNHDA and CDR2 SQIVND (reference sequence). Trimming cost V 5 bases and J 5 bases, with 15 bases left between them. CDR3 length equals 14 residues. CDR3 sequence reads: CASSLGQTGETQYF. CDR3 DNA: TGTGCCAGTAGTTTAGGCCAGACGGGGGAGACCCAGTACTTC. The full variable domain, rest sourced from reference TRBV19 and TRBJ2-5, is DGGITQSPKYLFRKEGQNVTLSCEQNLNHDAMYWYRQDPGQGLRLIYYSQIVNDFQKGDIAEGYSVSREKKESFPLTVTSAQKNPTAFYLCASSLGQTGETQYFGPGTRLLVL.

The CDR3 DNA is TGCGCCAGCGGGACAGACCCTCGGAACGAGCAGTACTTC. This encodes CASGTDPRNEQYF. The chain uses TRBV5-1 and TRBJ2-7; 7 bases map to TRBD1. V lost 7 bases to trimming and J lost 5 bases; unmatched junction nucleotides: 9. CDR1 is SGHRS, CDR2 YFSETQ, per germline. This CDR3 comprises 13 residues.

V is TRBV6-1 and J is TRBJ2-7, with TRBD1 as a possible D gene (6 bases). The germline gives CDR1 MNHNS, CDR2 SASEGT. The V gene lost 6 bases and the J gene lost 0 bases, with 12 bases spanning the gap. The CDR3 has 14 residues. This chain's CDR3 is CASRGASYSYEQYF. The CDR3 DNA sequence: TGTGCCAGCAGGGGGGCCAGCTACTCCTACGAGCAGTACTTC.

This clone appeared a few times. The chain recombines TRBV5-1 with TRBJ2-5; D ambiguous. The CDR3 has 14 amino acids. Germline values: CDR1 SGHRS, CDR2 YFSETQ. Trimming left V 2 bases short and J 4 bases short, with 12 bases between. CDR3 DNA sequence: TGCGCCAGCAGCTTAGGGTCCACGAGAGAGACCCAGTACTTC. Protein sequence: CASSLGSTRETQYF.

The V call is TRBV19, the J call TRBJ1-3; D is ambiguous. V lost 3 bases to trimming and J lost 4 bases, with 19 bases between them. Per the germline V gene, CDR1 is LNHDA and CDR2 is SQIVND (reference sequence). The CDR3 has 17 residues. DNA for the CDR3: TGTGCCAGTAGTATTGTGAAGGCGGCTTGGTCCGGAAACACCATATATTTT. It encodes CASSIVKAAWSGNTIYF.

This rearrangement joins TRBV4-1 to TRBJ1-2; 9 nucleotides align to TRBD1. The germline V gene has CDR1 MGHRA and CDR2 YSYEKL. This CDR3 comprises 15 residues. The J segment lost 8 bases and the V segment lost 0 bases, leaving 7 bases of the junction unmatched. The CDR3 coding sequence is TGCGCCAGCAGCCAAGACGGGACAGGGAAGGAGGGCTACACCTTC. It specifies CASSQDGTGKEGYTF.

This clone was detected a few times. The junction and the germline gene differ at one end; a read error may be behind it. V is TRBV19 and J is TRBJ1-1, with D maybe TRBD1 (6 bases). Germline values: CDR1 LNHDA, CDR2 SQIVND (reference sequence). The CDR3 contains 12 residues. Here the CDR3 reads CASTIPGTHAFF. The DNA of the CDR3 is TGTGCCAGTACTATACCCGGGACACACGCTTTCTTT. The full variable domain, completed using reference TRBV19 and TRBJ1-1, is DGGITQSPKYLFRKEGQNVTLSCEQNLNHDAMYWYRQDPGQGLRLIYYSQIVNDFQKGDIAEGYSVSREKKESFPLTVTSAQKNPTAFYLCASTIPGTHAFFGQGTRLTVV.

The genes are TRBV6-6 and TRBJ2-7, with TRBD2 as a possible D gene (6 bases). V was shortened by 0 bases and J by 6 bases, with 12 bases between the two germline ends. The CDR3 runs 14 residues. CDR1 and CDR2 from the germline V gene are MNHNY and SVGAGI (reference sequence). CDR3 nucleotide sequence: TGTGCCAGCAGTTACTCGGGAGGACGCCCCGAGCAGTACTTC. Translating it yields CASSYSGGRPEQYF.

The CDR3 DNA follows: TGTGCCAGCAGTGAATTGTTGTCCTACAATGAGCAGTTCTTC. This encodes CASSELLSYNEQFF. The gene calls are TRBV2 and TRBJ2-1; no definite D call. The CDR3 totals 14 residues. V lost 2 bases and J 1 base, leaving 6 bases between the germline ends. CDR1 is SNHLY, CDR2 FYNNEI, per germline.

V gene TRBV9 combines with J gene TRBJ1-1; tentative D call: TRBD1 (5 bases). V shed 1 base and J shed 5 bases, with 9 bases lying between them. The germline CDR1 and CDR2 sequences are SGDLS and YYNGEE. The CDR3 runs 13 residues. CDR3: CASSVLGETEAFF. CDR3 nucleotide sequence: TGTGCCAGCAGCGTATTAGGGGAAACTGAAGCTTTCTTT.

The rearrangement links TRBV27 to TRBJ1-2, with TRBD1 matching 7 bases. The CDR3 extends over 15 amino acids. CDR1 MNHEY and CDR2 SMNVEV come from the germline V gene (reference sequence). V trimming: 5 bases; J trimming: 1 base; junction bases outside the gene matches: 7. The CDR3 protein is CASSIRTGHNYGYTF. Here the CDR3 DNA reads TGTGCCAGCAGTATAAGGACAGGCCATAACTATGGCTACACCTTC.

V gene TRBV7-2 combines with J gene TRBJ2-7, with D hard to call. The CDR3 is 14 amino acids. Trimming removed 1 base at V and 0 bases at J, with 7 bases between. Germline assignment: CDR1 SGHTA and CDR2 FQGNSA. The CDR3 loop reads CASSLGYISYEQYF. CDR3 sequence (DNA): TGTGCCAGCAGCTTAGGATACATCTCCTACGAGCAGTACTTC.

This chain links TRBV15 with TRBJ2-5; D remains unclear. The V gene's germline CDR1 is LNHNV and CDR2 YYDKDF (reference sequence). The CDR3 is made up of 14 amino acids. V lost 0 bases and J 0 bases, leaving 5 bases between the germline ends. The CDR3 region has the DNA TGTGCCACCAGCAGAGATTTAGACCAAGAGACCCAGTACTTC. Its protein product is CATSRDLDQETQYF. Based on the CDR3 plus reference TRBV15 and TRBJ2-5, the full variable domain is DAMVIQNPRYQVTQFGKPVTLSCSQTLNHNVMYWYQQKSSQAPKLLFHYYDKDFNNEADTPDNFQSRRPNTSFCFLDIRSPGLGDTAMYLCATSRDLDQETQYFGPGTRLLVL.

The rearrangement links TRBV4-1 to TRBJ2-5, with TRBD2 matching 12 bases. Germline CDR1 MGHRA, CDR2 YSYEKL. The CDR3 covers 17 residues. V lost 1 base and J lost 4; bases outside the gene matches: 7. The CDR3 is CASSQAFGLAGPETQYF. The CDR3 DNA sequence: TGCGCCAGCAGCCAAGCTTTCGGACTAGCGGGACCAGAGACCCAGTACTTC.

The CDR3: CASSFSGTGGEDTQYF. The CDR3 DNA follows: TGTGCCAGCAGCTTTTCCGGGACAGGGGGAGAAGATACGCAGTATTTT. V gene TRBV7-9 combines with J gene TRBJ2-3; 11 nucleotides match TRBD1. The CDR3 sequence is 16 residues long. V shed 3 bases and J 5 bases; nucleotides not matched to a gene: 7. CDR1 is SEHNR, CDR2 FQNEAQ, per germline (reference sequence). Based on the CDR3 plus reference TRBV7-9 and TRBJ2-3, the full variable domain is DTGVSQNPRHKITKRGQNVTFRCDPISEHNRLYWYRQTLGQGPEFLTYFQNEAQLEKSRLLSDRFSAERPKGSFSTLEIQRTEQGDSAMYLCASSFSGTGGEDTQYFGPGTRLTVL.

CDR3 DNA sequence: TGTGCCAGCAGTCCGCCATCAGGGCCCCAGCATTTT. It is translated as CASSPPSGPQHF. The J gene is TRBJ1-5, the V gene TRBV28; no reliable D call. Trimming took off 5 bases at V and 9 bases at J, with 11 bases between the two ends. The CDR3 is made up of 12 amino acids. In germline, CDR1 is MDHEN, CDR2 SYDVKM.

The V and J genes are TRBV27 and TRBJ1-2; no firm D call. This CDR3 is built from 14 residues. V was shortened by 3 bases and J by 0 bases, with 8 bases between the two germline ends. Germline V gene data show CDR1 as MNHEY and CDR2 as SMNVEV (reference sequence). This chain's CDR3 is CASSLSYANYGYTF. CDR3 in DNA: TGTGCCAGCAGTTTGAGTTACGCTAACTATGGCTACACCTTC.

The V call is TRBV19, the J call TRBJ1-5; D not certain. V lost 3 bases and J 0 bases, leaving 18 bases between the germline ends. This CDR3 has 18 amino acids. Per the germline V gene, CDR1 is LNHDA and CDR2 is SQIVND (reference sequence). The CDR3 bases are TGTGCCAGTAGTATCCTTGGGGATCGAGGGATTAGCAATCAGCCCCAGCATTTT. It yields the protein CASSILGDRGISNQPQHF.

The chain is built from TRBV2 and TRBJ1-1; D is perhaps TRBD1 (5 bases). Looked up from germline, CDR1 is SNHLY and CDR2 is FYNNEI. The CDR3 covers 15 residues. V gave up 7 bases and J gave up 4 bases, with 19 bases separating them. The CDR3 reads CASTSTDPRLTEAFF. CDR3 bases: TGTGCCAGCACTTCGACAGACCCTAGGCTCACTGAAGCTTTCTTT.

V is TRBV7-9 and J is TRBJ1-4, with D unclear. The V end was cut by 2 bases, the J end by 0 bases, with 10 bases between. The CDR3 runs 16 residues. CDR1 and CDR2 from the germline V gene are SEHNR and FQNEAQ (reference sequence). The CDR3 coding sequence is TGTGCCAGCAGCTTAATCTTCGGGGCAACTAATGAAAAACTGTTTTTT. Its translation is CASSLIFGATNEKLFF.

This clone was observed a handful of times. This CDR3 is CASSDRLFPQYF. DNA of the CDR3: TGCGCCAGCAGCGACAGACTTTTTCCGCAGTATTTT. The chain couples TRBV5-1 to TRBJ2-3; weak D call: TRBD1 (5 bases). Germline CDR1 reads SGHRS; CDR2 reads YFSETQ. The V and J ends lost 4 bases and 10 bases respectively, with 13 bases between them. This CDR3 region has 12 residues. The full variable domain, rest sourced from reference TRBV5-1 and TRBJ2-3, is KAGVTQTPRYLIKTRGQQVTLSCSPISGHRSVSWYQQTPGQGLQFLFEYFSETQRNKGNFPGRFSGRQFSNSRSEMNVSTLELGDSALYLCASSDRLFPQYFGPGTRLTVL.

This sequence joins TRBV29-1 and TRBJ1-1; maybe TRBD1 (5 bases). The CDR3 covers 14 residues. V was shortened by 7 bases and J by 1 base, with 16 bases between the two germline ends. Germline V lookup: CDR1 SQVTM, CDR2 ANQGSEA. DNA of the CDR3: TGCAGCGCACATCGCGGGGCAGAGAACACTGAAGCTTTCTTT. Translating it yields CSAHRGAENTEAFF.

This rearrangement joins TRBV18 to TRBJ2-2; 11 bases match TRBD2. Losses at the gene ends were 5 bases for V and 5 bases for J; bases not matched to a gene: 4. Germline CDR1 reads KGHSH; CDR2 reads LQKENI. This CDR3 is 15 amino acids long. The CDR3: CASSTTSGGTGELFF. DNA for the CDR3: TGTGCCAGCTCAACCACTAGCGGGGGAACCGGGGAGCTGTTTTTT.

The chain carries TRBV2 and TRBJ1-5, with 7 nucleotides matching TRBD1. The germline gives CDR1 SNHLY, CDR2 FYNNEI. V lost 6 bases to trimming and J lost 7 bases; unmatched junction nucleotides: 9. The CDR3 runs to 14 residues. This CDR3 is CASRGQGDRQPQHF. The CDR3 nucleotides read TGTGCCAGCAGAGGCCAGGGGGATCGACAGCCCCAGCATTTT.

This clone was counted a few times. The chain combines TRBV7-9 with TRBJ2-3, with 9 bases fitting TRBD1. V lost 5 bases and J lost 1; bases outside the gene matches: 4. This CDR3 contains 15 residues. Germline V gene lookup returns CDR1 SEHNR and CDR2 FQNEAQ (reference sequence). The CDR3 DNA follows: TGTGCCAGCAGCATCACAGGGGGCCGCACAGATACGCAGTATTTT. Amino acid sequence: CASSITGGRTDTQYF.

The rearrangement links TRBV15 to TRBJ1-1, with D possibly TRBD1 on 5 matching bases. CDR1 LNHNV and CDR2 YYDKDF come from the germline V gene (reference sequence). V was cut by 0 bases and J by 7 bases, with 12 bases left in between. There are 14 residues in the CDR3. CDR3 nucleotide sequence: TGTGCCACCAGCAGAGAGTACAGGACCTATGAAGCTTTCTTT. Amino acids: CATSREYRTYEAFF. Variable domain in full (rest from reference TRBV15 and TRBJ1-1): DAMVIQNPRYQVTQFGKPVTLSCSQTLNHNVMYWYQQKSSQAPKLLFHYYDKDFNNEADTPDNFQSRRPNTSFCFLDIRSPGLGDTAMYLCATSREYRTYEAFFGQGTRLTVV.

Only a few counts were recorded for this clone. The chain combines TRBV5-4 with TRBJ2-5; TRBD1 might be the D (5 bases). The V gene lost 3 bases and the J gene lost 5 bases, with 14 bases spanning the gap. The CDR3 runs to 14 residues. In germline, CDR1 is SGHNT, CDR2 YYREEE (reference sequence). CDR3: CASSSVSGRETQYF. Here the CDR3 DNA reads TGTGCCAGCAGCTCCGTGTCAGGGCGGGAGACCCAGTACTTC.

This clone turned up a few times. The CDR3 spells CASSLKLAGGKQFF. In nucleotides, the CDR3 is TGTGCCAGCAGCTTGAAACTAGCGGGGGGCAAGCAGTTCTTC. The rearrangement uses TRBV7-2 and TRBJ2-1; the match to TRBD2 covers 12 bases. The CDR3 length is 14 residues. The J segment lost 11 bases and the V segment lost 3 bases, leaving 5 bases of the junction unmatched. CDR1 and CDR2 from the germline V gene are SGHTA and FQGNSA.

The chain joins TRBV5-1 to TRBJ2-7; tentative D call: TRBD1 (6 bases). The V end lost 4 bases, the J end lost 5 bases, and 19 bases lay between the germline ends. This CDR3 has 15 residues. Germline V gene sequence: CDR1 SGHRS, CDR2 YFSETQ. CDR3 nucleotides: TGCGCCAGCAGCCCAAAGGGGCAGGGGCTCAACGAGCAGTACTTC. It is translated as CASSPKGQGLNEQYF.

The J gene is TRBJ2-3, the V gene TRBV7-2; TRBD2 matches 10 bases. The germline V gene encodes CDR1 SGHTA and CDR2 FQGNSA. The CDR3 length is 17 residues. J lost 4 bases, V lost 1 base, and 8 bases had no gene match. The CDR3 DNA reads as TGTGCCAGCAGCTTAGATTTAAGCGGGGGGGAGGCAGATACGCAGTATTTT. This translates into CASSLDLSGGEADTQYF.

This clone has just a few counts. V usage is TRBV5-1 and J usage is TRBJ1-6, with D maybe TRBD1 (5 bases). The germline CDR1 and CDR2 sequences are SGHRS and YFSETQ. CDR3 length equals 14 residues. Trimming shortened V by 4 bases and J by 7 bases, and 12 bases separated the two germline ends. The CDR3 sequence is CASSPTDENSPLHF. CDR3 in DNA: TGCGCCAGCAGCCCGACAGACGAGAATTCACCCCTCCACTTT.

This chain connects TRBV7-8 to TRBJ2-3; 11 bases line up with TRBD2. The CDR3 has 14 residues. Trimming took 7 bases from V and 6 from J; bases not matched to a gene: 6. CDR1 SGHVS and CDR2 FQNEAQ come from the germline V gene. As DNA, the CDR3 is TGTGCCAGCAACATAGCGGGAGGGCCCGATACGCAGTATTTT. It translates to CASNIAGGPDTQYF.